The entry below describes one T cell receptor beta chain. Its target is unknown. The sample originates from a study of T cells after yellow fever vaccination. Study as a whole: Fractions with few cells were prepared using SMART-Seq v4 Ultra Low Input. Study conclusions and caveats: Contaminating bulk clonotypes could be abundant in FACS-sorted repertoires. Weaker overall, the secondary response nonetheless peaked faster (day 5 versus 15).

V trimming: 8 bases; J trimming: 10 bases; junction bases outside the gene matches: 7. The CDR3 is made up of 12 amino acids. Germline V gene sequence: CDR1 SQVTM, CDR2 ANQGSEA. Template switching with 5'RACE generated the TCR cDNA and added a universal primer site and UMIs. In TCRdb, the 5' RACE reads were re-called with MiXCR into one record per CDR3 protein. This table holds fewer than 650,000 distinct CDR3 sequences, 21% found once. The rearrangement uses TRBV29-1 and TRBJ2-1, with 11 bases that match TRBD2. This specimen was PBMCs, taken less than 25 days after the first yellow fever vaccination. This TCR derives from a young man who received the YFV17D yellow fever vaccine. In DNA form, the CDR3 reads TGCAGCCCCCGGGGGACTAGCGGCGAGCAGTTCTTC. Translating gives CSPRGTSGEQFF.